The next 9 T cell receptor beta chains were all read from a single sample in a study of cytomegalovirus exposure and HLA in healthy donors (dated by TCRdb to 2016 to 2017). The receptor library was made with the immunoSEQ multiplex PCR assay. For the multiplex PCR, a mixture combining 60 forward primers for TCR Vbeta segments and 13 reverse primers for TCR Jbeta segments was used. Held by TCRdb, this immuneACCESS table contains in-frame sequences only and omits some clones. Under half of the omission traces to an unresolved V gene where checked; the cause of the rest is unknown. The sample has 82,000 or so clones on record, about a tenth of them singletons. The ten most abundant clones make up more than 20% of the sample. Sequencing was carried out using PBMCs. These receptors originate from a man aged 60 to 75 in good health and CMV-seropositive.

Only a few counts were recorded for this clone. The J gene is TRBJ2-7, the V gene TRBV28; 8 nucleotides align to TRBD2. Germline loops: CDR1 MDHEN, CDR2 SYDVKM. J lost 1 base, V lost 5 bases, and 10 bases had no gene match. The CDR3 is 16 amino acids. Written as DNA, the CDR3 is TGTGCCAGCAGTCCGTCTCTAGCGGGCCTTTCCTACGAGCAGTACTTC. Protein: CASSPSLAGLSYEQYF. Full variable domain (rest looked up from reference TRBV28 and TRBJ2-7): DVKVTQSSRYLVKRTGEKVFLECVQDMDHENMFWYRQDPGLGLRLIYFSYDVKMKEKGDIPEGYSVSREKKERFSLILESASTNQTSMYLCASSPSLAGLSYEQYFGPGTRLTVT.

The chain couples TRBV12-5 to TRBJ1-1; weak D call: TRBD1 (5 bases). This CDR3 region has 15 residues. Trimming stripped 1 base from V and 5 bases from J, with 14 bases between. Germline CDR1 is LGHNT and CDR2 is FRNRAP. The CDR3 bases are TGTGCTAGTGGTTTGGACCCCCGGGGGGGGACTGAAGCTTTCTTT. The encoded protein is CASGLDPRGGTEAFF.

The rearrangement joins TRBV10-3 to TRBJ2-2; D is uncertain. Trimming stripped 2 bases from V and 0 bases from J, with 13 bases between. CDR3 length: 17 amino acids. The germline gives CDR1 ENHRY, CDR2 SYGVKD. The CDR3 bases are TGTGCCATCAGTGAGCTCCCGGCAGACTCGAACACCGGGGAGCTGTTTTTT. Its translation: CAISELPADSNTGELFF.

A few counts support this clone. The chain joins TRBV30 to TRBJ2-3; TRBD2 aligns across 13 bases. V was pared by 6 bases and J by 6 bases, with 12 bases of the junction left unmatched. Per germline, CDR1 GTSNPN and CDR2 SVGIG (reference sequence). The CDR3 consists of 16 residues. For the CDR3, the DNA is TGTGCCTGTACGACTAGCGGGGGGCCCTGGGCGGATACGCAGTATTTT. The encoded protein is CACTTSGGPWADTQYF.

The CDR3 reads CASSGTGGNYGYTF. The CDR3 DNA reads as TGTGCCAGCAGCGGGACAGGGGGAAACTATGGCTACACCTTC. This sequence joins TRBV9 and TRBJ1-2, with 10 bases identical to TRBD1. The germline gives CDR1 SGDLS, CDR2 YYNGEE. J lost 2 bases, V lost 3 bases, and 1 base had no gene match. The CDR3 is 14 amino acids.

This clone came up a few times. This chain connects TRBV29-1 to TRBJ1-1, with TRBD1 identical over 9 bases. Trimming cost V 5 bases and J 1 base; bases outside gene matches: 2. The CDR3 spans 13 residues. Germline CDR1 and CDR2: SQVTM and ANQGSEA. Here the CDR3 reads CSVKTGGNTEAFF. CDR3 in DNA: TGCAGCGTTAAGACAGGGGGGAACACTGAAGCTTTCTTT.

This clone was observed a handful of times. This chain joins TRBV9 and TRBJ2-1, with 7 bases that match TRBD2. Trimming took 3 bases from V and 6 from J; bases not matched to a gene: 12. This CDR3 is 16 amino acids long. CDR1 and CDR2 from the germline V gene are SGDLS and YYNGEE. The CDR3 bases are TGTGCCAGCAGCGGGGGGGGGTCTTGGCTCTTCAATGAGCAGTTCTTC. Residues: CASSGGGSWLFNEQFF.

A few counts support this clone. The CDR3 region has the DNA TGCAGTGCTAGGGTCGCGGAAAAACTGTTTTTT. This gives the protein CSARVAEKLFF. The rearrangement uses TRBV20-1 and TRBJ1-4; the D is unclear. Germline values: CDR1 DFQATT, CDR2 SNEGSKA (reference sequence). Deletions cut 3 bases from V and 8 bases from J, with 7 bases between. The CDR3 is 11 amino acids.

This clone has just a few counts. The gene calls are TRBV5-4 and TRBJ2-3; D unresolved. The CDR3 length is 13 residues. Germline CDR1 SGHNT, CDR2 YYREEE (reference sequence). Trimming left V 2 bases short and J 4 bases short, with 8 bases between. This CDR3 reads CASSFTISDTQYF. The CDR3 DNA reads TGTGCCAGCAGCTTTACAATCTCAGATACGCAGTATTTT. The full variable domain, its missing parts supplied by reference TRBV5-4 and TRBJ2-3, is ETGVTQSPTHLIKTRGQQVTLRCSSQSGHNTVSWYQQALGQGPQFIFQYYREEENGRGNFPPRFSGLQFPNYSSELNVNALELDDSALYLCASSFTISDTQYFGPGTRLTVL.